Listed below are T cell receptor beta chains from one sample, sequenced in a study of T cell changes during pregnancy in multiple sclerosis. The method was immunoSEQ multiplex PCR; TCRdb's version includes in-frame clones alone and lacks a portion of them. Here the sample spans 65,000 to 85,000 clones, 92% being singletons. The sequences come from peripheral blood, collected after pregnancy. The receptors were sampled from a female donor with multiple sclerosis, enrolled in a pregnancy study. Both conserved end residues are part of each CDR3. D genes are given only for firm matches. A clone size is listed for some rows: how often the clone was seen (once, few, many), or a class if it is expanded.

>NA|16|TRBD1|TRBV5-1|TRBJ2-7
CASSAPYRGLAYEQYF
TGCGCCAGCAGCGCACCGTACAGGGGGCTGGCCTACGAGCAGTACTTC
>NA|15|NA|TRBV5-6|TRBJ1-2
CASSLVKGRDYGYTF
TGTGCCAGCAGCTTAGTGAAGGGGAGGGACTATGGCTACACCTTC
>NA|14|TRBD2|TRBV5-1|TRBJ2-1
CASSLIAGGDEQFF
TGCGCCAGCAGCTTGATAGCGGGAGGTGATGAGCAGTTCTTC
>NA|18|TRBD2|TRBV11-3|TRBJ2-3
CASSLGVAGETSTDTQYF
TGTGCCAGCAGCTTAGGAGTAGCGGGAGAGACTAGCACAGATACGCAGTATTTT
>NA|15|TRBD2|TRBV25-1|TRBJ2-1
CASSQALAGVNEQFF
TGTGCCAGCAGCCAAGCACTAGCGGGAGTTAATGAGCAGTTCTTC
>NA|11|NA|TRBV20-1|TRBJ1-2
CSARVGDGYTF
TGCAGTGCTAGAGTTGGAGATGGCTACACCTTC
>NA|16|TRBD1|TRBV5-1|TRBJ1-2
CASSSVGTGRLDGYTF
TGCGCCAGCAGCTCGGTGGGGACAGGGCGGTTGGATGGCTACACCTTC
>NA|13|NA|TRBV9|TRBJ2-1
CASSPTGYNEQFF
TGTGCCAGCAGCCCAACAGGGTACAATGAGCAGTTCTTC
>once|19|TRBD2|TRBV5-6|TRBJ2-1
CASSFLSGEGNPTGNEQFF
TGTGCCAGCAGCTTCCTCTCGGGGGAGGGAAACCCTACGGGGAATGAGCAGTTCTTC
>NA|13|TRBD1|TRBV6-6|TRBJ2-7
CASSGTGAAEQYF
TGTGCCAGCTCCGGGACAGGGGCGGCCGAGCAGTACTTC
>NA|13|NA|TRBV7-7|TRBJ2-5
CASSPPLSAGKYF
TGTGCCAGCAGCCCCCCCCTTTCGGCAGGAAAGTACTTC
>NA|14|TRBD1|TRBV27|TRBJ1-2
CASTSTGGDYGYTF
TGTGCCAGCACCTCGACAGGGGGGGACTATGGCTACACCTTC
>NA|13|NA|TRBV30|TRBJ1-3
CAWETVSGNTIYF
TGTGCCTGGGAGACAGTCTCTGGAAACACCATATATTTT
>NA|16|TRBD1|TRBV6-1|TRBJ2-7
CASSEALTGGGNEQYF
TGTGCCAGCAGTGAAGCCCTGACAGGGGGAGGTAACGAGCAGTACTTC
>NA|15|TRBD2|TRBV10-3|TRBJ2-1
CAISHAAASGGEQFF
TGTGCCATCAGTCACGCCGCGGCTAGCGGGGGTGAGCAGTTCTTC
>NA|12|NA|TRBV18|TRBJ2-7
CASSPYSYEQYF
TGTGCCAGCTCACCCTATTCCTACGAGCAGTACTTC
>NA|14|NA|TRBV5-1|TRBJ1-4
CASSRDSTNEKLFF
TGCGCCAGCAGCAGAGATTCCACTAATGAAAAACTGTTTTTT
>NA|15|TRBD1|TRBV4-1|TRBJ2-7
CASSRKKDRFYEQYF
TGCGCCAGCAGCCGGAAGAAGGACAGGTTTTACGAGCAGTACTTC
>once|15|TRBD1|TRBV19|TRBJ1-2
CASSIAAGGVYGYTF
TGTGCCAGTAGTATAGCGGCAGGGGGCGTCTATGGCTACACCTTC
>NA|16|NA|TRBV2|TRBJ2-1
CASTQDSALAYNEQFF
TGTGCCAGCACGCAGGACAGCGCACTGGCTTACAATGAGCAGTTCTTC
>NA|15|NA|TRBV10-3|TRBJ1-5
CAIRLRGVRDQPQHF
TGTGCCATCAGACTCAGGGGCGTACGGGATCAGCCCCAGCATTTT
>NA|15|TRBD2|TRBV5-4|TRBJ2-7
CASSPISGRSGEQYF
TGTGCCAGCAGCCCGATTAGCGGGAGGTCGGGGGAGCAGTACTTC
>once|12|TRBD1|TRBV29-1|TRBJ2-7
CSVVQGADEQYF
TGCAGCGTTGTACAGGGGGCAGACGAGCAGTACTTC
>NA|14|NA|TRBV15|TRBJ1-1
CATSGGDPGAEAFF
TGTGCCACCAGCGGGGGGGACCCTGGCGCTGAAGCTTTCTTT
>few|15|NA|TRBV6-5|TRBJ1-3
CASSYSRAVGNTIYF
TGTGCCAGCAGTTACTCGAGGGCAGTAGGAAACACCATATATTTT
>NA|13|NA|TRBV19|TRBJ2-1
CASRGWAGGEQFF
TGTGCCAGTAGAGGGTGGGCGGGCGGTGAGCAGTTCTTC
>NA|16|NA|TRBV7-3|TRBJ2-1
CASSPGGGSPFNEQFF
TGTGCCAGCAGCCCAGGGGGCGGGAGCCCTTTCAATGAGCAGTTCTTC
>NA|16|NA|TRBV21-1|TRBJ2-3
CASSSDSYPRTDTQYF
TGTGCCAGCAGCTCGGACTCCTATCCCCGCACAGATACGCAGTATTTT
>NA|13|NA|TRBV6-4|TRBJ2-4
CASSDEGPNIQYF
TGTGCCAGCAGTGACGAGGGCCCAAACATTCAGTACTTC
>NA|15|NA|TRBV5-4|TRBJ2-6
CASSPDLSGANVLTF
TGTGCCAGCAGCCCCGATCTATCCGGGGCCAACGTCCTGACTTTC
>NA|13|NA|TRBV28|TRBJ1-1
CASRDSQNTEAFF
TGTGCCAGCAGGGACAGTCAGAACACTGAAGCTTTCTTT
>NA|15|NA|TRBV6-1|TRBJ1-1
CASSELQTLNTEAFF
TGTGCCAGCAGTGAGCTACAGACACTGAACACTGAAGCTTTCTTT
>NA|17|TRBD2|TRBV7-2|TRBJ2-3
CASSLGGLAGGTDTQYF
TGTGCCAGCAGCTTAGGCGGACTAGCGGGCGGCACAGATACGCAGTATTTT
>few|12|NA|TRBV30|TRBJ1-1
CAWGVGDTEAFF
TGTGCCTGGGGGGTAGGGGACACTGAAGCTTTCTTT
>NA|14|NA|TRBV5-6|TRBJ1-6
CASSIDRYTSPLHF
TGTGCCAGCAGCATCGACAGGTACACTTCACCCCTCCACTTT
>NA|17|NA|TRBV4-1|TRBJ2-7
CASSHPTKRKDSYEQYF
TGCGCCAGCAGCCACCCGACTAAGCGGAAAGATTCCTACGAGCAGTACTTC
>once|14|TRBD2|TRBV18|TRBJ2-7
CASSATSGNYEQYF
TGTGCCAGCTCAGCGACTAGCGGGAACTACGAGCAGTACTTC
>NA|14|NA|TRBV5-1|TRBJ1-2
CASSLATEGYGYTF
TGCGCCAGCAGCTTGGCCACAGAAGGATATGGCTACACCTTC
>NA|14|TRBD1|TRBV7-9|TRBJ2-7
CASSLGWTGYEQYF
TGTGCCAGCAGCTTAGGATGGACAGGGTACGAGCAGTACTTC
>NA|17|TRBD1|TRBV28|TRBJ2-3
CASRSNPTGVVADTQYF
TGTGCCAGCCGTTCCAACCCGACAGGGGTGGTCGCAGATACGCAGTATTTT
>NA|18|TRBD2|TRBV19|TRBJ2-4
CASSFSGTSGTLGNIQYF
TGTGCCAGTAGCTTTTCCGGGACTAGCGGCACCCTGGGAAACATTCAGTACTTC
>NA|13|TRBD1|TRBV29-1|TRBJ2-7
CSGGQGISYEQYF
TGCAGCGGGGGACAGGGCATCTCCTACGAGCAGTACTTC
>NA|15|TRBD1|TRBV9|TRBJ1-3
CASSVGTGGGNTIYF
TGTGCCAGCAGCGTCGGGACAGGGGGAGGAAACACCATATATTTT
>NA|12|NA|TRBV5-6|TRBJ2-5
CASSLYSETQYF
TGTGCCAGCAGCTTGTACTCGGAGACCCAGTACTTC
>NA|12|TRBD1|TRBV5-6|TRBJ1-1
CASSLDRGVAFF
TGTGCCAGCAGTCTAGACAGGGGAGTAGCTTTCTTT
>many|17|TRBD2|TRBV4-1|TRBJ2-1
CASSQEVSGRRGNEQFF
TGCGCCAGCAGCCAAGAGGTTAGCGGGAGGAGGGGCAATGAGCAGTTCTTC
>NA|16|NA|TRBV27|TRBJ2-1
CASSLTSDHRGNEQFF
TGTGCCAGCAGTCTCACTAGCGACCATAGGGGGAATGAGCAGTTCTTC
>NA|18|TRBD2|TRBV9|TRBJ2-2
CASSVGLAGGSNTGELFF
TGTGCCAGCAGCGTAGGACTAGCGGGAGGTTCGAACACCGGGGAGCTGTTTTTT